The 22 T cell receptor beta chains in this list originate from one sample, sequenced in a study of shared clonotypes between healthy human individuals. Profiled with immunoSEQ multiplex PCR; TCRdb holds only in-frame clones, not every one. The table lists 850,000 to 1,200,000 clones, approximately 72% of them singletons. Sequences were obtained from memory CD4+ T cells sorted from blood. Subset given: CD45RA-negative fraction. Source of these receptors: a man between 18 and 35 years old in good health.

The chain has TRBV18 and TRBJ1-2; a weak D match, TRBD1 (6 bases). This CDR3 is 15 amino acids long. CDR1 is KGHSH, CDR2 LQKENI, per germline. V lost 2 bases and J lost 0, with 10 bases in between. The CDR3 nucleotides read TGTGCCAGCTCACCAACGGGGGCAACTAACTATGGCTACACCTTC. Translating it yields CASSPTGATNYGYTF.

The chain couples TRBV14 to TRBJ2-2; either TRBD1 or TRBD2 may fit D (5 bases each). This CDR3 contains 14 residues. Trimming took off 6 bases at V and 4 bases at J, with 12 bases between the two ends. Per the germline V gene, CDR1 is SGHDN and CDR2 is FVKESK. Here the CDR3 reads CASRRDGVTGELFF. The CDR3 nucleotides are TGTGCCAGCAGACGGGACGGAGTCACCGGGGAGCTGTTTTTT.

The chain uses TRBV5-1 and TRBJ2-1; 7 bases fit TRBD1. V dropped 4 bases and J dropped 5; count of bases not matched to a gene: 9. Germline V gives CDR1 SGHRS, CDR2 YFSETQ. The CDR3 consists of 15 residues. For the CDR3, the DNA is TGCGCCAGCAGCCGTGGACAGGCCATTAACAATGAGCAGTTCTTC. Translation: CASSRGQAINNEQFF.

The chain combines TRBV10-3 with TRBJ1-2; TRBD1 matches at 7 bases. Germline CDR1 is ENHRY and CDR2 is SYGVKD. The CDR3 loop spans 14 amino acids. J was trimmed by 3 bases and V by 7 bases; bases with no gene match: 8. The CDR3 region has the DNA TGTGCCATCACCTTGGGAGGGGGCGACTATGGCTACACCTTC. This translates into CAITLGGGDYGYTF.

The chain employs TRBV19 and TRBJ2-2; D may be TRBD2 (5 bases). Per the germline V gene, CDR1 is LNHDA and CDR2 is SQIVND (reference sequence). The CDR3 sequence is 14 residues long. V was cut by 10 bases and J by 1 base, with 13 bases left in between. This CDR3 is CATGLGVNTGELFF. CDR3 DNA sequence: TGTGCCACGGGCCTCGGGGTGAACACCGGGGAGCTGTTTTTT.

The chain has TRBV6-6 and TRBJ2-5, with D tentatively TRBD2 (6 bases). Trimming removed 2 bases at V and 4 bases at J, with 14 bases between. CDR1 is MNHNY, CDR2 SVGAGI, per germline (reference sequence). The CDR3 is 15 residues long. CDR3 sequence: CASSYGQGGAETQYF. Here the CDR3 DNA reads TGTGCCAGCAGTTACGGCCAGGGAGGCGCAGAGACCCAGTACTTC.

A remark on this clone: Here the CDR3 omits its conserved ending phenylalanine or tryptophan, so a read error is the likely source. The DNA is omitted, as the CDR3 cannot be located on it reliably, and the CDR3 follows TCRdb's listing. The chain recombines TRBV19 with TRBJ1-6. The CDR3 length is 9 residues, termini included. Germline assignment: CDR1 LNHDA and CDR2 SQIVND (reference sequence). CDR3 residues: CAGQPHGTL.

The rearrangement uses TRBV25-1 and TRBJ1-2; TRBD1 might be the D (6 bases). Germline V lookup: CDR1 MGHDK, CDR2 SYGVNS. V gave up 5 bases and J gave up 8 bases, with 18 bases separating them. The CDR3 loop spans 14 amino acids. The CDR3 is CASSSHQGFGGYTF. DNA of the CDR3: TGTGCCAGCAGTTCACATCAGGGGTTTGGGGGCTACACCTTC.

This clone was detected a few times. The V gene is TRBV21-1, the J gene TRBJ2-1; the table calls TRBD2, which could not be checked here. TRBV21-1 is shown as a pseudogene. CDR3 length: 17 amino acids. DNA for the CDR3: TGTGCCAGGGAGATACACAAGAGCACGTGCCTCTACAATGAGCAGTTCTTC. Residues: CAREIHKSTCLYNEQFF.

This clone occurred once. The chain combines TRBV11-1 with TRBJ2-3; no definite D call. CDR1 and CDR2 (germline): SGHAT, FQDESV (reference sequence). The V and J ends lost 2 bases and 2 bases respectively, with 8 bases between them. The length of the CDR3 is 14 residues. The CDR3 loop is CASSLRALTDTQYF. The CDR3 DNA is TGTGCCAGCAGCTTAAGGGCCCTCACAGATACGCAGTATTTT.

The chain has TRBV6-4 and TRBJ2-2; D might be TRBD1 or TRBD2, each matching 5 bases. Germline loops: CDR1 MRHNA, CDR2 SNTAGT. The CDR3 spans 15 residues. With 2 bases removed from V and 7 bases from J, the gap between germline ends came to 14 bases. The CDR3 DNA sequence: TGTGCCAGCAGTGACCACGAGGGGAGTAACGGGGAGCTGTTTTTT. It codes for CASSDHEGSNGELFF.

The chain's CDR3 is CASSSLAGTMNEQFF. The CDR3 bases are TGTGCCAGCAGCTCACTAGCGGGAACAATGAATGAGCAGTTCTTC. The chain carries TRBV7-6 and TRBJ2-1; 10 nucleotides match TRBD2. Germline trimming cut 4 bases from V and 7 bases from J; bases unmatched to any gene: 7. The CDR3 spans 15 residues. Germline V gene sequence: CDR1 SGHVS, CDR2 FNYEAQ.

This clone occurred once. Other DNA sequences in the same sample also yield this CDR3. Here the CDR3 reads CASSESGGSYEQYF. The CDR3 region has the DNA TGTGCCAGCAGTGAATCTGGCGGTTCCTACGAGCAGTACTTC. This chain links TRBV25-1 with TRBJ2-7; no clear D gene. The CDR3 loop spans 14 amino acids. The ends were cut back, 1 base at V and 1 base at J, with 8 bases in the middle. Germline values: CDR1 MGHDK, CDR2 SYGVNS.

The rearrangement links TRBV7-2 to TRBJ1-6; 8 bases match TRBD1. Germline assignment: CDR1 SGHTA and CDR2 FQGNSA. The ends lost 4 bases at V and 7 bases at J; junction bases unmatched: 0. The CDR3 covers 13 residues. In DNA form, the CDR3 reads TGTGCCAGCAGCTGGACAGGGAATTCACCCCTCCACTTT. Its translation: CASSWTGNSPLHF. Combining the CDR3 with reference TRBV7-2 and TRBJ1-6 gives the whole variable domain GAGVSQSPSNKVTEKGKDVELRCDPISGHTALYWYRQSLGQGLEFLIYFQGNSAPDKSGLPSDRFSAERTGGSVSTLTIQRTQQEDSAVYLCASSWTGNSPLHFGNGTRLTVT.

The chain links TRBV11-1 to TRBJ1-1; 8 positions agree with TRBD1. From germline, CDR1 is SGHAT and CDR2 FQDESV (reference sequence). CDR3 length: 15 residues. J lost 4 bases, V lost 2 bases, and 6 bases had no gene match. CDR3 sequence: CASSLRRTGSTEAFF. As DNA, the CDR3 is TGTGCCAGCAGCTTAAGGAGGACAGGGAGCACTGAAGCTTTCTTT.

This chain joins TRBV10-1 and TRBJ1-3, with 10 bases aligning to TRBD1. This CDR3 is 16 amino acids long. Germline loops: CDR1 WNHNN, CDR2 SYGVQD (reference sequence). J gave up 0 bases and V 6 bases, and 5 bases lay outside the gene matches. DNA for the CDR3: TGCGCCAGCAGCCCGGGACAGGGGATCTCTGGAAACACCATATATTTT. It translates to CASSPGQGISGNTIYF.

This clone has only a few counts. The chain has TRBV5-4 and TRBJ2-1, with D possibly called TRBD1 or TRBD2 (5 bases each). CDR1 is SGHNT and CDR2 is YYREEE in the germline V gene (reference sequence). Trimming took off 3 bases at V and 6 bases at J, with 16 bases between the two ends. The CDR3 contains 15 residues. The DNA for the CDR3 is TGTGCCAGCAGCTCCGGGACGGAGCCTCTCAATGAGCAGTTCTTC. Translation: CASSSGTEPLNEQFF.

This chain connects TRBV6-5 to TRBJ2-5; D possibly corresponds to TRBD2 (6 bases). Germline V gene lookup returns CDR1 MNHEY and CDR2 SVGAGI. V was shortened by 5 bases and J by 4 bases, with 11 bases between the two germline ends. This CDR3 has 13 residues. For the CDR3, the DNA is TGTGCCAGCAGTAAGACTAGGCGAGAGACCCAGTACTTC. As protein: CASSKTRRETQYF.

The chain uses TRBV5-1 and TRBJ1-2; 7 bases are shared with TRBD1. Unmatched junction bases numbered 7, after V lost 5 bases and J lost 6 bases. In germline, CDR1 is SGHRS, CDR2 YFSETQ. The CDR3 has 13 amino acids. The CDR3 DNA reads TGCGCCAGCAGATCGCAACAGGGGCATGGCTACACCTTC. It specifies CASRSQQGHGYTF. Full variable domain (missing parts from reference TRBV5-1 and TRBJ1-2): KAGVTQTPRYLIKTRGQQVTLSCSPISGHRSVSWYQQTPGQGLQFLFEYFSETQRNKGNFPGRFSGRQFSNSRSEMNVSTLELGDSALYLCASRSQQGHGYTFGSGTRLTVV.

This clone was picked up many times. J is TRBJ2-7 and V is TRBV7-2; D is unclear. The V gene lost 2 bases and the J gene lost 2 bases, with 10 bases spanning the gap. Germline values: CDR1 SGHTA, CDR2 FQGNSA. The CDR3 sequence is 14 residues long. This CDR3 reads CASSLRRFPYEQYF. CDR3 nucleotides: TGTGCCAGCAGCTTACGTCGCTTTCCCTACGAGCAGTACTTC. The variable domain in full, with the rest retrieved from reference TRBV7-2 and TRBJ2-7, is GAGVSQSPSNKVTEKGKDVELRCDPISGHTALYWYRQSLGQGLEFLIYFQGNSAPDKSGLPSDRFSAERTGGSVSTLTIQRTQQEDSAVYLCASSLRRFPYEQYFGPGTRLTVT.

This chain links TRBV20-1 with TRBJ2-5, with unresolved D. There are 11 residues in the CDR3. The germline V and J ends were trimmed by 6 bases and 2 bases, with 7 bases remaining between them. Germline V CDR1 and CDR2: DFQATT, SNEGSKA (reference sequence). In nucleotides, the CDR3 is TGCAGTGCCCGGTGGCAAGAGACCCAGTACTTC. This gives the protein CSARWQETQYF.

The V call is TRBV10-3, the J call TRBJ2-1; 11 bases are a match to TRBD2. CDR3 length equals 16 residues. J lost 3 bases, V lost 0 bases, and 1 base had no gene match. Per germline, CDR1 ENHRY and CDR2 SYGVKD. The CDR3 DNA follows: TGTGCCATCAGTGAGTCAGGGACTAGCGGCTACAATGAGCAGTTCTTC. Translated: CAISESGTSGYNEQFF.